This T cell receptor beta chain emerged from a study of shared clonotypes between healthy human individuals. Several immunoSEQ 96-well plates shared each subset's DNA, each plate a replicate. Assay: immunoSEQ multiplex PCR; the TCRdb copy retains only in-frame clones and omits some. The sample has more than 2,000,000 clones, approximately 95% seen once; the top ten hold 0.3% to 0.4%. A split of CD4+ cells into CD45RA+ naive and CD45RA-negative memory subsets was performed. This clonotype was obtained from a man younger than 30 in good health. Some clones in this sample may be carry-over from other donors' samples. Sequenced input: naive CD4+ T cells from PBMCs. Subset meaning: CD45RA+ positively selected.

CDR3 DNA: TGTGCCAGCAGCGGAGGTATCTTCTACTCCTACGAGCAGTACTTC. Its protein product is CASSGGIFYSYEQYF. This chain links TRBV6-1 with TRBJ2-7, with a weak D call TRBD2 (5 bases). V was shortened by 6 bases and J by 0 bases, with 15 bases between the two germline ends. The CDR3 spans 15 residues. Germline assignment: CDR1 MNHNS and CDR2 SASEGT.